This T cell receptor beta chain was sequenced for a study of blood T cell repertoires in COVID-19. Study in general: PBMCs, B-cell-depleted T cells, or T cells were the source of the cDNA or gDNA that made up the material.

Trimming took 0 bases from V and 8 from J; bases not matched to a gene: 6. Germline V lookup: CDR1 LNHNV, CDR2 YYDKDF (reference sequence). The CDR3 is 16 amino acids. TCRdb keeps only in-frame clones here, not all; method: immunoSEQ multiplex PCR. The table has about 280,000 clones, roughly 90% seen once. The chain carries TRBV15 and TRBJ1-4; 10 bases are a match to TRBD1. The source material was peripheral blood. The receptor comes from a man aged 18 to 30 with active or convalescent COVID-19. The CDR3 loop reads CATSRDGTGEAEKLFF. CDR3 sequence (DNA): TGTGCCACCAGCAGAGATGGGACAGGGGAGGCAGAAAAACTGTTTTTT.